This section outlines one T cell receptor (beta chain) sequence together with its context. Assay: immunoSEQ multiplex PCR; the TCRdb copy retains only in-frame clones and omits some. The sample lists 72,000 or so clones, around nine tenths seen once, with approximately 1.3% in the top ten. V lost 5 bases and J lost 3; bases outside the gene matches: 15. Germline CDR1 is SGHTA and CDR2 is FQGNSA. This CDR3 region has 19 residues. This entry belongs to a study of OX40 agonist ivuxolimab in advanced cancers. This material consisted of CD4+ or CD8+ T cells sorted from blood, taken in a trial of the OX40 agonist ivuxolimab. The rearrangement links TRBV7-2 to TRBJ2-1; 11 bases fit TRBD2. The TCR comes from an adult with an advanced solid tumor such as melanoma, head and neck, liver or kidney cancer. The CDR3 DNA reads TGTGCCAGCAGCCTCCATCGGGGGAGGACTAGCGGGCACTACAATGAGCAGTTCTTC. Translated, it gives CASSLHRGRTSGHYNEQFF.